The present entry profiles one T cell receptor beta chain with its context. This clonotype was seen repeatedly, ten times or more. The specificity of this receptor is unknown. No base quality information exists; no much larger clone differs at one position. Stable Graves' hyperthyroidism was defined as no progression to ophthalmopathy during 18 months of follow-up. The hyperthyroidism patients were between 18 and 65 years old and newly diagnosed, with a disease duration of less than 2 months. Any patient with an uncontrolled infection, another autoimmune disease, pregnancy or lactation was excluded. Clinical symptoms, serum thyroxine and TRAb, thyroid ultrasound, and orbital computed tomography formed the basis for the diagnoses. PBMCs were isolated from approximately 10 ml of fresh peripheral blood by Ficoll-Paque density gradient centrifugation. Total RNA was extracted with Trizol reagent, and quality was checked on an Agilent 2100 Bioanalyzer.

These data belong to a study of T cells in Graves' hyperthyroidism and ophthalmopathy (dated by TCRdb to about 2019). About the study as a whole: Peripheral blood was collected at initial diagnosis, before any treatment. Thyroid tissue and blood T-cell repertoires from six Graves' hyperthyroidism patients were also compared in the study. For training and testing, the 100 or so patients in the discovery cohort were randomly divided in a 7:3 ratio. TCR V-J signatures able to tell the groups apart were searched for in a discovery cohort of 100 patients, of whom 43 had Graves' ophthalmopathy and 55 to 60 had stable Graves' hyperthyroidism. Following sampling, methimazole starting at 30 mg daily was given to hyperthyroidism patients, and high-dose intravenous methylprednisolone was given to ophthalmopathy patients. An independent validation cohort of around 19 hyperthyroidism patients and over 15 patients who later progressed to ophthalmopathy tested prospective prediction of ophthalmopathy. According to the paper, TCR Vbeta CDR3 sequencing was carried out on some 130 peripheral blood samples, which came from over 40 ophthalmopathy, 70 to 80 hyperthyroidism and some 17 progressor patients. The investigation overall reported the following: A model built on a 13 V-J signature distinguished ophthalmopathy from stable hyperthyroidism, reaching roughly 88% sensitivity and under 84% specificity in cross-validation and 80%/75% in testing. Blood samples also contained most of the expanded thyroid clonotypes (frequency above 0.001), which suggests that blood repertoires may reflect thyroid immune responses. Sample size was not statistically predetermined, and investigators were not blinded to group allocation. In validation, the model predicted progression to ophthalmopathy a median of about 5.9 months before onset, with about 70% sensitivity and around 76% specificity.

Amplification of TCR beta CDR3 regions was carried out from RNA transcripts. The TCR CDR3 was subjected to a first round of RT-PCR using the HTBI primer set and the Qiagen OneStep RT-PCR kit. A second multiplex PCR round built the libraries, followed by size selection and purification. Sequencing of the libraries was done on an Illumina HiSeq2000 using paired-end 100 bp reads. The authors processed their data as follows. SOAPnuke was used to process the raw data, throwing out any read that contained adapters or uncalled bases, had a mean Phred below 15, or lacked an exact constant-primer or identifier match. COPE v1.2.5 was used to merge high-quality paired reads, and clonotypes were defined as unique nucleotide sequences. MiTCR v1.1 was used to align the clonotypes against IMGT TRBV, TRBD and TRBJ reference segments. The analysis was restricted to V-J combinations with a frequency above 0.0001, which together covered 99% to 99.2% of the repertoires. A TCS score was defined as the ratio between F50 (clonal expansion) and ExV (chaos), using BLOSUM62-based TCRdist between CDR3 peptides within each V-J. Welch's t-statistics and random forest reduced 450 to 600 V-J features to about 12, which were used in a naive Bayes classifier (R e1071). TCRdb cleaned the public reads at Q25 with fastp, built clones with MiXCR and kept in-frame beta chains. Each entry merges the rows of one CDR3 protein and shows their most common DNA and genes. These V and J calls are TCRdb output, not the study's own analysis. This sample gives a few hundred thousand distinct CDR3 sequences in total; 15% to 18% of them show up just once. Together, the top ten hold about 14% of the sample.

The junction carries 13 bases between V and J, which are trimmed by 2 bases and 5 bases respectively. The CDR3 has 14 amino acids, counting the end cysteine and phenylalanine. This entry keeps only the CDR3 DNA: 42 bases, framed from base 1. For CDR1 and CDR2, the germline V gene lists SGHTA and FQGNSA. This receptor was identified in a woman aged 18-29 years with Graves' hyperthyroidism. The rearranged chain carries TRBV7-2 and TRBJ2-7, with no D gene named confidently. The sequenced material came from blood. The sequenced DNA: TGTGCCAGCAGCTTAAAATCAGGCCTGGACGAGCAGTACTTC. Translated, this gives CASSLKSGLDEQYF.